This T cell receptor (beta chain) emerged from a study of T cell repertoires in cytomegalovirus infection. Study overall: TCR beta signatures that were public indicated CMV infection and matching HLA type. Findings and caveats of the study: Cumulative frequency of public TCR beta families picked out carriers of CMV plus the relevant HLA. There were HLA-C-restricted CMV-specific TCR beta clonotypes dominating the ex vivo response.

CDR1 is SGHKS and CDR2 is YYEKEE in the germline V gene (reference sequence). Trimming removed 0 bases at V and 6 bases at J, with 7 bases between. The CDR3 is 12 amino acids. MiXCR, applied by TCRdb to the reads, yields one record per CDR3 protein. The sample has about 740,000 distinct CDR3 sequences, less than 40% seen once. Note on this clonotype: Its antigen is undetermined.

This clonotype originated in a human donor in good health (CMV status not recorded). Some clones in this sample may be carry-over from other donors' samples. The sequenced sample was PBMCs. The chain recombines TRBV5-5 with TRBJ2-7; D remains unclear. The CDR3 DNA reads as TGTGCCAGCAGCTTGGCCCCCCGCGAGCAGTACTTC. Its translation is CASSLAPREQYF.